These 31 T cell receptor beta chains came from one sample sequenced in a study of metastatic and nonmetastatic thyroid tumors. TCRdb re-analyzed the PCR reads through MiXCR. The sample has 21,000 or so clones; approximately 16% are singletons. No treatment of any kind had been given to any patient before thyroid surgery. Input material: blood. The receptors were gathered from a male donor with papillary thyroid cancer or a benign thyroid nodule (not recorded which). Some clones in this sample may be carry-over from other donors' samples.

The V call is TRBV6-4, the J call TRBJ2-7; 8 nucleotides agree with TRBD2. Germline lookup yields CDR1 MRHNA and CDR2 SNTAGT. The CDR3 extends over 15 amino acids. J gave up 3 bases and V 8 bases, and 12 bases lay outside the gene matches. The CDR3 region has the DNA TGTGCCAGCCAGCCCCCGGGACTAGGCCACTACGAGCAGTACTTC. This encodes CASQPPGLGHYEQYF.

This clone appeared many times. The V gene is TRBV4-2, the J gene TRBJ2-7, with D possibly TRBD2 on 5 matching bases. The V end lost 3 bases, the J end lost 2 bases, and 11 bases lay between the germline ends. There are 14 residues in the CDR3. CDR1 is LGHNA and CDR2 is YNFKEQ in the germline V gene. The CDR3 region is CASSQEASTYEQYF. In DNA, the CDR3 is TGTGCCAGCAGCCAGGAGGCCAGTACCTACGAGCAGTACTTC.

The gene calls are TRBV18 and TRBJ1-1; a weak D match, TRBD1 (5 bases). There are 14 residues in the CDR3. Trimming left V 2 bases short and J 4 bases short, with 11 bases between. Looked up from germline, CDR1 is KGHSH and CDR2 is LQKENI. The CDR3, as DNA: TGTGCCAGCTCACCAGGGCAGGGAGGCACTGAAGCTTTCTTT. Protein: CASSPGQGGTEAFF.

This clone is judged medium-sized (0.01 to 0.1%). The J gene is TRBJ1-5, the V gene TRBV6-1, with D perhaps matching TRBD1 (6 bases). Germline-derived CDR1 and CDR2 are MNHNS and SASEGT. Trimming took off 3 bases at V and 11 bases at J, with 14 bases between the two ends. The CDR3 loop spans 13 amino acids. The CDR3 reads CASSDRGLKSQHF. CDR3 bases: TGTGCCAGCAGTGACAGGGGCCTGAAGTCCCAGCATTTT.

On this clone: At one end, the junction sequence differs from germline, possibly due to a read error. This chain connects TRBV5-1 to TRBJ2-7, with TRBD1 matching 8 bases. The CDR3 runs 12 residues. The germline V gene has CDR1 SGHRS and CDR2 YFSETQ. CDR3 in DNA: TGTGCCAGCAGCAGTTCTATGGACAGGGTATACTTC. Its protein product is CASSSSMDRVYF.

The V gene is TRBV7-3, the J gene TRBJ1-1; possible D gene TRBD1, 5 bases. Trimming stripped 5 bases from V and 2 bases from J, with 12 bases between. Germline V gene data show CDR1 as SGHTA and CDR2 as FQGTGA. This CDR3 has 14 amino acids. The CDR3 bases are TGTGCCAGCAGCCCAAGGGGAATAAACACTGAAGCTTTCTTT. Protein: CASSPRGINTEAFF.

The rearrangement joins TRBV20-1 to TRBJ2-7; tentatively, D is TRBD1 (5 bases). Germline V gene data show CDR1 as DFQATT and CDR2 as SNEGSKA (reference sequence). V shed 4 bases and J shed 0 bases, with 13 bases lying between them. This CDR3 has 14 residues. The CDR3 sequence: CSATRQGVSYEQYF. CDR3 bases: TGCAGTGCTACAAGACAAGGGGTCTCCTACGAGCAGTACTTC.

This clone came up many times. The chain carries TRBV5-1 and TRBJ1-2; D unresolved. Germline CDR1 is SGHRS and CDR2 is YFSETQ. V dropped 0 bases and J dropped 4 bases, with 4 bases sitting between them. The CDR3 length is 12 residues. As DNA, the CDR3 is TGCGCCAGCAGCTTGGGCCCCTATGGCTACACCTTC. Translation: CASSLGPYGYTF.

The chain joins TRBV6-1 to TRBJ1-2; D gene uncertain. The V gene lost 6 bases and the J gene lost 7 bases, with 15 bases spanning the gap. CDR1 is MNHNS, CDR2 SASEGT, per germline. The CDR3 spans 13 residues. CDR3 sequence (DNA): TGTGCCAGCAGACGACTGGACCCCGCTGGCTACACCTTC. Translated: CASRRLDPAGYTF.

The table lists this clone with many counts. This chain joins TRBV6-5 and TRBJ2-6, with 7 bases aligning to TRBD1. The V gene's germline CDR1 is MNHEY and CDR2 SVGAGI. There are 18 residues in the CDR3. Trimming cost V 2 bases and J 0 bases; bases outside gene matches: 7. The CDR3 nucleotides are TGTGCCAGCAGTTACGGGCAGGGGGTTTACTCTGGGGCCAACGTCCTGACTTTC. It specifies CASSYGQGVYSGANVLTF.

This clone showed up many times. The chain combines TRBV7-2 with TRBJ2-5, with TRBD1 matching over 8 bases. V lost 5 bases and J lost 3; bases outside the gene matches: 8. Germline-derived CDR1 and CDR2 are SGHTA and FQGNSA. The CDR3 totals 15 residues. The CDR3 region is CASSHRDRWEETQYF. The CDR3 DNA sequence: TGTGCCAGCAGCCATCGGGACAGGTGGGAAGAGACCCAGTACTTC.

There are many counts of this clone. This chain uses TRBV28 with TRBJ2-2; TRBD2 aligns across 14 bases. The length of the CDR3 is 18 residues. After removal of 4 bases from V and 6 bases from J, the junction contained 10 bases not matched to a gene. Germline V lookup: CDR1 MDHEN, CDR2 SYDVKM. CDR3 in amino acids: CASSYGLAGGPRAGELFF. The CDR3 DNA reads TGTGCCAGCAGTTACGGACTAGCGGGAGGCCCTAGGGCCGGGGAGCTGTTTTTT.

DNA of the CDR3: TGCGCCAGCAGCACGACGACTAGCCCCTACAATGAGCAGTTCTTC. It is translated as CASSTTTSPYNEQFF. The chain recombines TRBV5-1 with TRBJ2-1; TRBD2 matches at 7 bases. The CDR3 has 15 residues. Germline CDR1 SGHRS, CDR2 YFSETQ. V lost 4 bases, J lost 2 bases, and 6 bases stayed unmatched.

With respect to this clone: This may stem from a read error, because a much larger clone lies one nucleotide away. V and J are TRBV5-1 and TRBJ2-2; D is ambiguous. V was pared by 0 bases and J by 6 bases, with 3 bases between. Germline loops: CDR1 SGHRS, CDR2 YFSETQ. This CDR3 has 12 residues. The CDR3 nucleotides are TGCGCCAGCAGCTTGGACGCCGGGGAGCTGTTTTTT. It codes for CASSLDAGELFF.

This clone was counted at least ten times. DNA for the CDR3: TGCGCCAGCAGCCGGGCCTTTTCCGGAAACACCATATATTTT. The encoded protein is CASSRAFSGNTIYF. The chain combines TRBV4-1 with TRBJ1-3; D is uncertain. Germline V CDR1 and CDR2: MGHRA, YSYEKL. The CDR3 is 14 amino acids. V was pared by 4 bases and J by 4 bases, with 11 bases between.

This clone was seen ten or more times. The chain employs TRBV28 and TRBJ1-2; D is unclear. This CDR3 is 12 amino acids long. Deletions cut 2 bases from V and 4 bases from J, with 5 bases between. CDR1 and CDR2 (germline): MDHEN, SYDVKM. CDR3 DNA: TGTGCCAGCAGTTTACGCCTCTATGGCTACACCTTC. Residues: CASSLRLYGYTF.

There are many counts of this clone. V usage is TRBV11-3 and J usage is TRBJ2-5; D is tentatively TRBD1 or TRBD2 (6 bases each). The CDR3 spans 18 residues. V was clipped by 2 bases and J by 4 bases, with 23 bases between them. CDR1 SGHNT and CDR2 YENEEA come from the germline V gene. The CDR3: CASSLRGVTSRSSETQYF. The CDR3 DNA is TGTGCCAGCAGCTTAAGGGGGGTGACTTCTAGATCTTCAGAGACCCAGTACTTC. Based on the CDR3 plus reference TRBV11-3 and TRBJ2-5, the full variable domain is EAGVVQSPRYKIIEKKQPVAFWCNPISGHNTLYWYLQNLGQGPELLIRYENEEAVDDSQLPKDRFSAERLKGVDSTLKIQPAELGDSAVYLCASSLRGVTSRSSETQYFGPGTRLLVL.

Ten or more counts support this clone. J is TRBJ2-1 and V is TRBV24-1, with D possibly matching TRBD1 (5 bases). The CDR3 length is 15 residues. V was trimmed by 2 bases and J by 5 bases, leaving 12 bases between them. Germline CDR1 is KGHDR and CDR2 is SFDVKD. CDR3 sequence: CATSDSRDTNNEQFF. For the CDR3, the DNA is TGTGCCACCAGTGATTCCAGGGATACAAACAATGAGCAGTTCTTC.

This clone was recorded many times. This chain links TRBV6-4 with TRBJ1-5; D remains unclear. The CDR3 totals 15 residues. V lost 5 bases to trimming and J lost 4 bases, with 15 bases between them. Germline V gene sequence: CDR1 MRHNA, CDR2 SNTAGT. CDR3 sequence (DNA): TGTGCCAGCAGTAACGAAGCCGGGTTAAATCAGCCCCAGCATTTT. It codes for CASSNEAGLNQPQHF.

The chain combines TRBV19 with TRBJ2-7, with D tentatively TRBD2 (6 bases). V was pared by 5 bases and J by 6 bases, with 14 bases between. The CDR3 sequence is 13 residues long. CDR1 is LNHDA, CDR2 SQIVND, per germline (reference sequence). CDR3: CASSPPGGAEQYF. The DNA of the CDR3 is TGTGCCAGTAGTCCTCCCGGAGGGGCCGAGCAGTACTTC.

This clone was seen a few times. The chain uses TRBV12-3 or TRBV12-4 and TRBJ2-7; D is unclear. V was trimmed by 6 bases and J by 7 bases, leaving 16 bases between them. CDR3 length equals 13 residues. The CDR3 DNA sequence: TGTGCCAGCAGAGAGCCCCATGAAGGGGAGCAGTACTTC. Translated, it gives CASREPHEGEQYF.

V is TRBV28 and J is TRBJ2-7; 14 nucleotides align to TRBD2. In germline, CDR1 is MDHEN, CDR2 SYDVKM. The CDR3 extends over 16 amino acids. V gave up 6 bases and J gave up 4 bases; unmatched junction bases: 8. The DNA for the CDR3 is TGTGCCAGCAGCTCCGGGACTAGCGGGAGAGTGTACGAGCAGTACTTC. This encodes CASSSGTSGRVYEQYF.

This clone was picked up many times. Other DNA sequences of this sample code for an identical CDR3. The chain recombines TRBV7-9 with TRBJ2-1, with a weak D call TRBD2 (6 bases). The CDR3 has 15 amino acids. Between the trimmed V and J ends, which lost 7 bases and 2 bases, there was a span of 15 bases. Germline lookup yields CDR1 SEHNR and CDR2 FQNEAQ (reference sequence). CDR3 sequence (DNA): TGTGCCAGCACTTGGAGGGGCAGCACCTACAATGAGCAGTTCTTC. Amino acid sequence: CASTWRGSTYNEQFF.

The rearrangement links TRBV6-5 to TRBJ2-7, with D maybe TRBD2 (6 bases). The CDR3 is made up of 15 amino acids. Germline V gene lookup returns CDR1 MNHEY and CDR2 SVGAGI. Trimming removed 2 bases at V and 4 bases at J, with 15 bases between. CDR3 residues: CASSYGLEGLYEQYF. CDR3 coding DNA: TGTGCCAGCAGTTACGGGCTGGAGGGATTATACGAGCAGTACTTC.

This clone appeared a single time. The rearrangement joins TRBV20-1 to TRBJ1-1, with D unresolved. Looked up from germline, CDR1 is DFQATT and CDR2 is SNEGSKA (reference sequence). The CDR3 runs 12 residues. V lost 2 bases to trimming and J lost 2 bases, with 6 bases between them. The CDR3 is CSARPHNTEAFF. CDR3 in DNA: TGCAGTGCTAGACCCCATAACACTGAAGCTTTCTTT.

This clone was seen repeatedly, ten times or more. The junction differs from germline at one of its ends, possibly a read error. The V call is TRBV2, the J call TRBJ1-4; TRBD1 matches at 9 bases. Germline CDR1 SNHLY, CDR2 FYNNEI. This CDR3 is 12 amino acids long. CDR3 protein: CASSETRDRALF. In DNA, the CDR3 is TGTGCCAGCAGTGAAACAAGGGACAGGGCCCTTTTT.

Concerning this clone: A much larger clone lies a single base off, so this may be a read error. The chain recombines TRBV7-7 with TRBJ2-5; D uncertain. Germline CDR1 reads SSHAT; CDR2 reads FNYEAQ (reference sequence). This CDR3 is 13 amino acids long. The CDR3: CASSLVQKETQYF. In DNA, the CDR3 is TGTGCTAGCAGCTTAGTGCAAAAAGAGACCCAGTACTTC.

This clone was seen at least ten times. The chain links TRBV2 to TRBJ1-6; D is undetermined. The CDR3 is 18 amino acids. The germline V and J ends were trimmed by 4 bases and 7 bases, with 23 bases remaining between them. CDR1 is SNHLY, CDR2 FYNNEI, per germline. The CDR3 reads CASSGQGPGWPFNSPLHF. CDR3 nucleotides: TGTGCCAGCAGTGGCCAAGGCCCGGGATGGCCCTTCAATTCACCCCTCCACTTT. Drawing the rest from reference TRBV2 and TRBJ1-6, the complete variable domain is EPEVTQTPSHQVTQMGQEVILRCVPISNHLYFYWYRQILGQKVEFLVSFYNNEISEKSEIFDDQFSVERPDGSNFTLKIRSTKLEDSAMYFCASSGQGPGWPFNSPLHFGNGTRLTVT.

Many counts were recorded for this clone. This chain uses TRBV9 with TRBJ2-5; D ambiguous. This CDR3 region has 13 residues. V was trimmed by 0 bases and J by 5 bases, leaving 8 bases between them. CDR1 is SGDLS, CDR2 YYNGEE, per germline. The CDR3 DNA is TGTGCCAGCAGCGTAGCTGACTCCGAGACCCAGTACTTC. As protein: CASSVADSETQYF.

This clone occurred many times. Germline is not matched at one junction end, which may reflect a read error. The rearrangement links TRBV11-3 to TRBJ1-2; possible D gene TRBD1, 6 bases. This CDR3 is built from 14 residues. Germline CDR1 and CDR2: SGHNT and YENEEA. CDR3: CAGSPDRNLGGYTF. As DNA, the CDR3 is TGTGCCGGCAGCCCCGACAGGAATTTAGGAGGCTACACCTTC.

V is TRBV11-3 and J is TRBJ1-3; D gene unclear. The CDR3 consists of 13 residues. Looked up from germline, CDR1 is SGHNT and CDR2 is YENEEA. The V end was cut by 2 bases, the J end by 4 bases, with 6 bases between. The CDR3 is CASSLNAGNTIYF. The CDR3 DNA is TGTGCCAGCAGCTTAAACGCCGGAAACACCATATATTTT.